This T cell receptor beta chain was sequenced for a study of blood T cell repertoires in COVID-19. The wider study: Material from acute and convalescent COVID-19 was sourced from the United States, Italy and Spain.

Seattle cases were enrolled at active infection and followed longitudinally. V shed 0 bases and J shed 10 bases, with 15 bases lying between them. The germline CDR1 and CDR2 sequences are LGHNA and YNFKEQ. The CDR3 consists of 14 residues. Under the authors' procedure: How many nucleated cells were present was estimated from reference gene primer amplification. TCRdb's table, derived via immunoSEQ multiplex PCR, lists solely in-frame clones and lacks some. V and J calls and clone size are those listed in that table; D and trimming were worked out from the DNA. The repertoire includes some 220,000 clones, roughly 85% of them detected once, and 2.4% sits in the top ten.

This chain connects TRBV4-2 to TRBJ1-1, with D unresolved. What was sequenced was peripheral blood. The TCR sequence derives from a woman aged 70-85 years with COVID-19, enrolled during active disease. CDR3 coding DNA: TGTGCCAGCAGCCAAGAGAGGCCCGCGGATGTAGCTTTCTTT. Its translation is CASSQERPADVAFF.